The present T cell receptor (beta chain) was sequenced within a study of blood T cell repertoires in COVID-19. The assay was immunoSEQ multiplex PCR, and TCRdb's table has in-frame clones only and misses some. This table has about 73,000 clones, approximately 89% appearing once. The germline V and J ends were trimmed by 1 base and 7 bases, with 10 bases remaining between them. The CDR3 runs 13 residues. The genes are TRBV12-3 or TRBV12-4 and TRBJ1-2; no firm D call. This TCR was recovered from a man older than 75 with acute or convalescent COVID-19. Sample: peripheral blood. CDR3 sequence (DNA): TGTGCCAGCAGTTTAGTCGCAGGTCGTGGCTACACCTTC. Translated, it gives CASSLVAGRGYTF.